This passage covers 32 T cell receptor beta chains from one sample sequenced in a study of blood T cell repertoires in COVID-19. Libraries were prepared by immunoSEQ multiplex PCR; TCRdb keeps only in-frame clonotypes and omits some of them. The table records fewer than 250,000 clones, roughly 85% of them present only once. Specimen: peripheral blood. Receptor source: a woman between 40 and 50 years old with active or convalescent COVID-19.

The chain carries TRBV2 and TRBJ1-5, with TRBD1 identical over 8 bases. V lost 7 bases to trimming and J lost 0 bases; unmatched junction nucleotides: 11. The CDR3 consists of 17 residues. The germline CDR1 and CDR2 sequences are SNHLY and FYNNEI. The CDR3 loop reads CASNRSPTGDSNQPQHF. DNA for the CDR3: TGTGCCAGCAATCGGAGCCCGACAGGGGATAGCAATCAGCCCCAGCATTTT.

The V call is TRBV6-5, the J call TRBJ2-2; the D gene is possibly TRBD2 (6 bases). Trimming cost V 6 bases and J 4 bases, with 12 bases left between them. Germline assignment: CDR1 MNHEY and CDR2 SVGAGI. CDR3 length: 14 residues. CDR3 DNA sequence: TGTGCCAGCAGGGGGCGGGGCTTCACCGGGGAGCTGTTTTTT. The encoded protein is CASRGRGFTGELFF.

The chain uses TRBV6-1 and TRBJ2-7; a possible D gene is TRBD2 (6 bases). Germline CDR1 MNHNS, CDR2 SASEGT. CDR3 length: 17 residues. Trimming took 1 base from V and 2 from J, leaving 18 bases between them. The DNA of the CDR3 is TGTGCCAGCAGTGAAGGGGGATGGTGGGGGGATACCTACGAGCAGTACTTC. Protein sequence: CASSEGGWWGDTYEQYF.

This clone turned up a few times. The chain has TRBV4-1 and TRBJ1-6; TRBD1 matches 9 bases. Trimming removed 1 base from V and 4 bases from J; junction bases left unmatched: 11. The CDR3 consists of 19 residues. Germline CDR1 and CDR2: MGHRA and YSYEKL. In DNA form, the CDR3 reads TGCGCCAGCAGCCAAGGGGCCCTTTTCGGGACAGGGTATAATTCACCCCTCCACTTT. This sequence encodes CASSQGALFGTGYNSPLHF.

The chain combines TRBV29-1 with TRBJ2-7; no reliable D call. Trimming pared 7 bases from V and 5 bases from J, leaving 15 bases between. The germline CDR1 and CDR2 sequences are SQVTM and ANQGSEA. The CDR3 length is 12 residues. As DNA, the CDR3 is TGCAGCGCGACTGTCGGTCGCCACGAGCAGTACTTC. Translation: CSATVGRHEQYF.

The chain uses TRBV11-2 and TRBJ2-3; D is unclear. Trimming removed 5 bases from V and 3 bases from J, with 15 bases in between. The CDR3 is 15 residues long. CDR1 is SGHAT and CDR2 is FQNNGV in the germline V gene. The CDR3 DNA reads as TGTGCCAGCAGCCCCCCGGGTTTTGCGACAGATACGCAGTATTTT. Protein product: CASSPPGFATDTQYF.

The gene calls are TRBV19 and TRBJ2-2, with TRBD2 matching 8 bases. CDR1 is LNHDA, CDR2 SQIVND, per germline (reference sequence). Unmatched junction bases numbered 4, after V lost 5 bases and J lost 5 bases. The CDR3 runs 14 residues. CDR3 in amino acids: CASSVRGGTGELFF. The CDR3, as DNA: TGTGCCAGTAGTGTTCGGGGGGGGACCGGGGAGCTGTTTTTT.

V and J are TRBV7-2 and TRBJ2-5; D remains ambiguous. The CDR3 is 14 amino acids. Germline CDR1 SGHTA, CDR2 FQGNSA. Between the trimmed V and J ends, which lost 4 bases and 4 bases, there was a span of 13 bases. The CDR3 DNA reads as TGTGCCAGCAGCTCCTCCAACTCGGGAGAGACCCAGTACTTC. Residues: CASSSSNSGETQYF.

The rearrangement uses TRBV7-3 and TRBJ2-1; 9 bases agree with TRBD1. After removal of 5 bases from V and 4 bases from J, the junction contained 6 bases not matched to a gene. The CDR3 consists of 15 residues. Germline lookup yields CDR1 SGHTA and CDR2 FQGTGA. The chain's CDR3 is CASSPTGGRYNEQFF. CDR3 coding DNA: TGTGCCAGCAGCCCAACAGGGGGCCGGTACAATGAGCAGTTCTTC.

This clone was detected many times. The chain recombines TRBV28 with TRBJ1-2; 9 bases agree with TRBD1. CDR3 size: 16 residues. CDR1 is MDHEN and CDR2 is SYDVKM in the germline V gene. V trimming: 4 bases; J trimming: 7 bases; junction bases outside the gene matches: 13. This chain's CDR3 is CASSSPSTGGVRGYTF. The CDR3 nucleotides read TGTGCCAGCAGTTCACCCTCGACAGGGGGAGTACGTGGCTACACCTTC.

CDR3: CASNIGASGGAPDTQYF. The CDR3, as DNA: TGTGCCAGCAACATAGGAGCTAGCGGGGGGGCCCCAGATACGCAGTATTTT. The J gene is TRBJ2-3, the V gene TRBV11-2, with 12 bases aligning to TRBD2. Trimming took 7 bases from V and 4 from J; bases not matched to a gene: 12. This CDR3 has 17 residues. CDR1 SGHAT and CDR2 FQNNGV come from the germline V gene.

The chain carries TRBV29-1 and TRBJ1-1; 8 nucleotides line up with TRBD1. The CDR3 has 15 amino acids. The ends lost 3 bases at V and 0 bases at J; junction bases unmatched: 6. In germline, CDR1 is SQVTM, CDR2 ANQGSEA. CDR3 sequence: CSVDPGGDLNTEAFF. The CDR3 DNA follows: TGCAGCGTTGACCCAGGGGGCGATTTGAACACTGAAGCTTTCTTT.

The chain employs TRBV10-3 and TRBJ1-4, with D uncertain. V lost 0 bases and J lost 4, with 15 bases in between. Germline assignment: CDR1 ENHRY and CDR2 SYGVKD. This CDR3 has 17 residues. The CDR3 sequence: CAISESKTGKVNEKLFF. CDR3 bases: TGTGCCATCAGTGAGTCCAAAACCGGGAAAGTTAATGAAAAACTGTTTTTT.

This clone appeared a few times. The rearrangement links TRBV28 to TRBJ2-7; D is unresolved. The germline V and J ends were trimmed by 3 bases and 5 bases, with 11 bases remaining between them. The CDR3 is made up of 13 amino acids. CDR1 is MDHEN, CDR2 SYDVKM, per germline. The CDR3 DNA reads TGTGCCAGCAGTTTTATCCCCGAGCACGAGCAGTACTTC. Translation gives CASSFIPEHEQYF. Drawing the rest from reference TRBV28 and TRBJ2-7, the complete variable domain is DVKVTQSSRYLVKRTGEKVFLECVQDMDHENMFWYRQDPGLGLRLIYFSYDVKMKEKGDIPEGYSVSREKKERFSLILESASTNQTSMYLCASSFIPEHEQYFGPGTRLTVT.

This chain uses TRBV5-1 with TRBJ2-1; D ambiguous. The CDR3 covers 13 residues. V was shortened by 4 bases and J by 1 base, with 6 bases between the two germline ends. Germline V gene sequence: CDR1 SGHRS, CDR2 YFSETQ. CDR3 sequence reads: CASSLTSYNEQFF. CDR3 nucleotides: TGCGCCAGCAGCCTTACTTCCTACAATGAGCAGTTCTTC.

The rearrangement uses TRBV2 and TRBJ2-3; D possibly corresponds to TRBD1 (5 bases). The germline gives CDR1 SNHLY, CDR2 FYNNEI. V gave up 10 bases and J gave up 0 bases, with 17 bases separating them. CDR3 length equals 15 residues. CDR3 in DNA: TGTGCCACCAAAGGGGCCGCGACTAGCACAGATACGCAGTATTTT. Encoded protein: CATKGAATSTDTQYF. The full variable domain, with the rest looked up from reference TRBV2 and TRBJ2-3, is EPEVTQTPSHQVTQMGQEVILRCVPISNHLYFYWYRQILGQKVEFLVSFYNNEISEKSEIFDDQFSVERPDGSNFTLKIRSTKLEDSAMYFCATKGAATSTDTQYFGPGTRLTVL.

V gene TRBV5-1 combines with J gene TRBJ2-1, with a weak D call TRBD1 (6 bases). V was cut by 3 bases and J by 7 bases, with 14 bases left in between. The CDR3 is 14 residues long. Germline V gene sequence: CDR1 SGHRS, CDR2 YFSETQ. Here the CDR3 reads CASSSPGVNNEQFF. CDR3 DNA: TGCGCCAGCAGCTCACCAGGGGTAAATAATGAGCAGTTCTTC.

The rearrangement joins TRBV18 to TRBJ2-3, with 7 nucleotides matching TRBD1. Germline CDR1 is KGHSH and CDR2 is LQKENI. The trim removed 6 bases at V and 1 base at J, leaving 10 bases unmatched. The CDR3 is 16 residues long. The CDR3 region is CASSPKGASGTDTQYF. The CDR3, as DNA: TGTGCCAGCTCGCCGAAGGGGGCGTCGGGCACAGATACGCAGTATTTT.

Comment on this clone: Different DNA sequences within this sample yield the same CDR3. The V and J genes are TRBV28 and TRBJ1-2, with a tentative D call TRBD1 (5 bases). Germline V gene lookup returns CDR1 MDHEN and CDR2 SYDVKM. Trimming pared 2 bases from V and 2 bases from J, leaving 6 bases between. CDR3 size: 13 residues. The DNA of the CDR3 is TGTGCCAGCAGTTTACCAGGGAACTATGGCTACACCTTC. Protein sequence: CASSLPGNYGYTF.

The chain joins TRBV5-6 to TRBJ2-7; 9 bases are shared with TRBD1. Germline V gene data show CDR1 as SGHDT and CDR2 as YYEEEE. The CDR3 loop spans 14 amino acids. V lost 1 base to trimming and J lost 4 bases; unmatched junction nucleotides: 3. Written as DNA, the CDR3 is TGTGCCAGCAGCTTGATACAGGGGGCATACGAGCAGTACTTC. This encodes CASSLIQGAYEQYF.

This chain uses TRBV19 with TRBJ2-5, with D perhaps TRBD2 (6 bases). The CDR3 is 13 residues long. CDR1 LNHDA and CDR2 SQIVND come from the germline V gene (reference sequence). Trimming took off 2 bases at V and 5 bases at J, with 9 bases between the two ends. Written as DNA, the CDR3 is TGTGCCAGTAGTATATCAGGGAGGGAGACCCAGTACTTC. Translation gives CASSISGRETQYF.

This clone appeared a few times. The chain recombines TRBV5-1 with TRBJ2-5; TRBD2 is a possible D gene (6 bases). The V end lost 0 bases, the J end lost 5 bases, and 8 bases lay between the germline ends. Germline V gene lookup returns CDR1 SGHRS and CDR2 YFSETQ. The CDR3 runs to 13 residues. The CDR3 sequence: CASSLVGRETQYF. CDR3 nucleotide sequence: TGCGCCAGCAGCTTGGTGGGGAGGGAGACCCAGTACTTC.

The chain employs TRBV10-2 and TRBJ2-3; D remains ambiguous. V was clipped by 7 bases and J by 5 bases, with 19 bases between them. Germline V lookup: CDR1 WSHSY, CDR2 SAAADI. The CDR3 has 15 residues. The CDR3 region is CASIRRGDLGDTQYF. CDR3 bases: TGCGCCAGCATAAGGCGCGGAGATCTGGGAGATACGCAGTATTTT.

This clone was counted a few times. This rearrangement joins TRBV3-1 (or the pseudogene TRBV3-2) to TRBJ1-2, with D possibly matching TRBD1 (5 bases). Germline V gene sequence: CDR1 LGHDT, CDR2 YNNKEL (reference sequence). The V and J ends lost 4 bases and 7 bases respectively, with 19 bases between them. The CDR3 contains 15 residues. This chain's CDR3 is CASSPREGRASGYTF. CDR3 DNA sequence: TGTGCCAGCAGCCCCCGGGAGGGGCGTGCGAGTGGCTACACCTTC.

The chain employs TRBV7-9 and TRBJ2-1; 9 positions match TRBD1. Germline CDR1 SEHNR, CDR2 FQNEAQ (reference sequence). V was pared by 4 bases and J by 10 bases, with 11 bases of the junction left unmatched. The CDR3 spans 15 residues. CDR3 sequence (DNA): TGTGCCAGCAGCTCGGGACAGGGTGCGCGCTCGGAGCAGTTCTTC. Translating gives CASSSGQGARSEQFF.

This clone was observed a single time. This rearrangement joins TRBV6-5 to TRBJ1-6, with TRBD1 matching over 9 bases. The CDR3 runs 15 residues. Germline CDR1 MNHEY, CDR2 SVGAGI. Trimming took 6 bases from V and 6 from J; bases not matched to a gene: 6. Here the CDR3 reads CASSRTGQGNSPLHF. The CDR3 DNA reads as TGTGCCAGCAGCCGAACGGGACAGGGTAATTCACCCCTCCACTTT.

This sequence joins TRBV24-1 and TRBJ1-5, with D possibly being TRBD1 (6 bases). The CDR3 totals 14 residues. Trimming took off 3 bases at V and 2 bases at J, with 7 bases between the two ends. Germline CDR1 KGHDR, CDR2 SFDVKD. DNA of the CDR3: TGTGCCACCAGTGATCCAGGGGGCAATCAGCCCCAGCATTTT. This gives the protein CATSDPGGNQPQHF.

The chain has TRBV27 and TRBJ1-2, with D maybe TRBD1 (6 bases). Germline V gene data show CDR1 as MNHEY and CDR2 as SMNVEV (reference sequence). V shed 5 bases and J shed 6 bases, with 19 bases lying between them. The CDR3 spans 15 residues. The CDR3 is CASSQQGSLFNGYTF. CDR3 DNA: TGTGCCAGCAGTCAACAGGGATCCCTTTTTAATGGCTACACCTTC.

The V and J genes are TRBV7-9 and TRBJ2-7; 9 bases are a match to TRBD2. This CDR3 contains 14 residues. Trimming cost V 3 bases and J 3 bases; bases outside gene matches: 3. Germline CDR1 reads SEHNR; CDR2 reads FQNEAQ (reference sequence). CDR3 loop: CASSLAAGGYEQYF. The CDR3, as DNA: TGTGCCAGCAGCTTGGCAGCGGGAGGCTACGAGCAGTACTTC.

V usage is TRBV4-1 and J usage is TRBJ1-1; D possibly corresponds to TRBD1 (5 bases). The CDR3 covers 15 residues. V was clipped by 1 base and J by 5 bases, with 14 bases between them. Per the germline V gene, CDR1 is MGHRA and CDR2 is YSYEKL. This CDR3 reads CASSQALGARTEAFF. The CDR3, as DNA: TGCGCCAGCAGCCAAGCTTTAGGGGCAAGAACTGAAGCTTTCTTT.

This sequence joins TRBV18 and TRBJ1-2; TRBD1 matches at 7 bases. V trimming: 3 bases; J trimming: 0 bases; junction bases outside the gene matches: 7. Germline V CDR1 and CDR2: KGHSH, LQKENI. The CDR3 length is 16 residues. The CDR3 loop reads CASSPAGGKTNYGYTF. CDR3 sequence (DNA): TGTGCCAGCTCACCCGCAGGGGGGAAGACTAACTATGGCTACACCTTC.

The CDR3 region has the DNA TGTGCCAGCAGTCGGCCAGGGAATAATTCACCCCTCCACTTT. Protein product: CASSRPGNNSPLHF. The V gene is TRBV6-5, the J gene TRBJ1-6; possible D gene TRBD1, 5 bases. Germline V gene data show CDR1 as MNHEY and CDR2 as SVGAGI. Deletions cut 5 bases from V and 5 bases from J, with 10 bases between. The CDR3 is 14 residues long.